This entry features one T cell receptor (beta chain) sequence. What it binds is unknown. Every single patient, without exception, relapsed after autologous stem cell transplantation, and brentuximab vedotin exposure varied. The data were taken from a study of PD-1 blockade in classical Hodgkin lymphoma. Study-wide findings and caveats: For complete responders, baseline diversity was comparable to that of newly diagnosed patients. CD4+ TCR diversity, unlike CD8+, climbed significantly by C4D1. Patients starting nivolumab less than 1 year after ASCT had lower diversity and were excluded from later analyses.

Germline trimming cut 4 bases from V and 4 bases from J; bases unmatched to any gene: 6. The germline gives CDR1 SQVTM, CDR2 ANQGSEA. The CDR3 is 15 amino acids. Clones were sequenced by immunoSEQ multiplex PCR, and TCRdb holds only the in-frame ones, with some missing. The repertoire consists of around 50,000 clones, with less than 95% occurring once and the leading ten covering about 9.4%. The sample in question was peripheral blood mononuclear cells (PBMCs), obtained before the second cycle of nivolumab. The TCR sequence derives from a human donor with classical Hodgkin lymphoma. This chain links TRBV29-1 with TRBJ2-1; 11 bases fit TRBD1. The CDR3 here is CSVGRDRGFYNEQFF. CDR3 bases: TGCAGCGTTGGACGGGACAGGGGGTTTTACAATGAGCAGTTCTTC.